The clone carrying this T cell receptor (beta chain) was found many times. TCRdb re-called the 5' RACE reads with MiXCR, one entry per CDR3 protein. This sample has some 630,000 distinct CDR3 sequences, with just over 7% found just once. The data were taken from a study of identical twins. The CDR3 totals 14 residues. Between the trimmed V and J ends, which lost 8 bases and 2 bases, there was a span of 13 bases. CDR1 MNHNS and CDR2 SASEGT come from the germline V gene. The same sample was also studied in work on yellow fever vaccine responses in identical twins.

Sequencing input: PBMCs. The TCR sequence derives from a woman between 18 and 30 years old in good health. This chain connects TRBV6-1 to TRBJ2-1; possible D gene TRBD1, 5 bases. The DNA for the CDR3 is TGTGCCAGCGCTGACAGTTACACCTACAATGAGCAGTTCTTC. Residues: CASADSYTYNEQFF.